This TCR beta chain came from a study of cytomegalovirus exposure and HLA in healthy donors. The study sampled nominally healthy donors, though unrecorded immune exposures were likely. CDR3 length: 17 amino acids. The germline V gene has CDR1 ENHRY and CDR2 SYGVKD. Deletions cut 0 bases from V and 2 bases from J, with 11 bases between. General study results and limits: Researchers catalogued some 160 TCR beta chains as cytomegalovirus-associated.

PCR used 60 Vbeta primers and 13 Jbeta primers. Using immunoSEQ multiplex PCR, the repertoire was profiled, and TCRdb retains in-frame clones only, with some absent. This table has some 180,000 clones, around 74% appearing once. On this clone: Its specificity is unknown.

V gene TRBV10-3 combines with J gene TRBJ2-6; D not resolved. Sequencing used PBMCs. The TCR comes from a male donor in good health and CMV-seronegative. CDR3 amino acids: CAISESVKPAGANVLTF. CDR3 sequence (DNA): TGTGCCATCAGTGAGTCTGTGAAGCCCGCTGGGGCCAACGTCCTGACTTTC.